This T cell receptor (beta chain) was sequenced in a study of STAT5B mutations in CD4+ large granular lymphocyte leukemia. The method was immunoSEQ multiplex PCR; TCRdb's version includes in-frame clones alone and lacks a portion of them. The sample has around 34,000 clones, 65% to 90% seen once. General observations from the study: Patient CD4-sorted repertoires looked more clonal than healthy CD4+ repertoires, even without putative leukemic clones.

This CDR3 is built from 15 residues. Germline V lookup: CDR1 MNHNY, CDR2 SVGAGI (reference sequence). V lost 2 bases and J lost 3, with 12 bases in between. On this clone itself: Its cognate antigen is unknown.

This clonotype was obtained from a human donor in good health. The chain has TRBV6-6 and TRBJ2-3, with D possibly TRBD1 on 6 matching bases. The sequenced sample was CD4+ T cells from blood buffy coats. CDR3 residues: CASSYITGSTDTQYF. In nucleotides, the CDR3 is TGTGCCAGCAGTTACATAACAGGGAGTACAGATACGCAGTATTTT.